Listed below are T cell receptor beta chains from one sample, sequenced in a study of T cell responses to AZD1222 COVID-19 vaccine. Clones were read by immunoSEQ multiplex PCR, and TCRdb kept only the in-frame ones, dropping some. The table lists 200,000 or so clones, about 91% of them singletons. Sequenced here: peripheral blood, sampled on day 0 of AZD1222 vaccination. Receptors originate from an adult in good health. CDR3s include the opening cysteine and the closing phenylalanine or tryptophan. D genes are given only for firm matches. Only part of the rows carry a size: once, few, many, or a class if the clone is expanded.

>TRBJ2-7|TRBV4-1|NA|NA
TGCGCCAGCAGCCAATCACTGGGGACGGGATCCTACGAGCAGTACTTC
CASSQSLGTGSYEQYF
>TRBJ1-2|TRBV27|NA|NA
TGTGCCAGCAGTTTATTTAGATCAGGGGAGGGCTACACCTTC
CASSLFRSGEGYTF
>TRBJ2-7|TRBV6-5|TRBD2|NA
TGTGCCAGCAGTTACTCCAGCGGGGGGTCCCACGAGCAGTACTTC
CASSYSSGGSHEQYF
>TRBJ2-2|TRBV27|NA|NA
TGTGCCAGCAGTAAGGGGGGGTCCGGGGAGCTGTTTTTT
CASSKGGSGELFF
>TRBJ2-6|TRBV19|NA|few
TGTGCCAGTAGTTCCACCTCTGGGGCCAACGTCCTGACTTTC
CASSSTSGANVLTF
>TRBJ2-7|TRBV30|TRBD2|NA
TGTGCCTGGAGTCTTAGAGAGATGACCTCGCCCGGACTAGCGGGGGGGGACTACGAGCAGTACTTC
CAWSLREMTSPGLAGGDYEQYF
>TRBJ2-5|TRBV19|TRBD2|few
TGTGCCAGTAGTATTGCTAGCGGGGGCACCCAAGAGACCCAGTACTTC
CASSIASGGTQETQYF
>TRBJ1-1|TRBV30|NA|NA
TGTGCCTGGAGTGTTGGGGGAAGGGACACTGAAGCTTTCTTT
CAWSVGGRDTEAFF
>TRBJ2-2|TRBV7-9|NA|NA
TGTGCCAGCAGCCTACTGAGGGGGGCCGGGGAGCTGTTTTTT
CASSLLRGAGELFF
>TRBJ1-3|TRBV7-8|TRBD1|NA
TGTGCCAGCAGCGCGACAGGGGGTGCCTCTGGAAACACCATATATTTT
CASSATGGASGNTIYF
>TRBJ2-5|TRBV11-2|NA|NA
TGTGCCAGCAGCCACCAGTTAGGGGAGACCCAGTACTTC
CASSHQLGETQYF
>TRBJ1-1|TRBV27|NA|NA
TGTGCCAGCAGGCAGGGCGGGAACACTGAAGCTTTCTTT
CASRQGGNTEAFF
>TRBJ2-7|TRBV9|TRBD1|NA
TGTGCCAGCAGCGTAGCTCAGGGGGAAACCTACGAGCAGTACTTC
CASSVAQGETYEQYF
>TRBJ2-6|TRBV7-6|NA|NA
TGTGCCAGCAGCTCATTGCCACAGGGAACCGGGGCCAACGTCCTGACTTTC
CASSSLPQGTGANVLTF
>TRBJ2-2|TRBV18|NA|NA
TGTGCCAGCTCACCATCATTCACCGGGGAGCTGTTTTTT
CASSPSFTGELFF
>TRBJ1-1|TRBV9|NA|NA
TGTGCCAGCAGCGTAGCCCAGGCCGGGACTGAAGCTTTCTTT
CASSVAQAGTEAFF
>TRBJ1-2|TRBV3-1/TRBV3-2|TRBD1|NA
TGTGCCAGCAGCCACGCGGACAGGTCCTATGGCTACACCTTC
CASSHADRSYGYTF
>TRBJ1-6|TRBV30|NA|NA
TGTGCCTGGAGCCTCGGGGGTTCGAATTCACCCCTCCACTTT
CAWSLGGSNSPLHF
>TRBJ1-5|TRBV15|NA|NA
TGTGCCACCAGCAGAGATAAGGGGGGAAAGCAGCCCCAGCATTTT
CATSRDKGGKQPQHF
>TRBJ2-7|TRBV5-6|TRBD1|NA
TGTGCCAGCAGCTCCCAAGGACAGGGTTATGACGAGCAGTACTTC
CASSSQGQGYDEQYF
>TRBJ2-3|TRBV7-8|TRBD2|NA
TGTGCCAGCAGCCCAGTGAGCGGGGGGCCTGGAGATACGCAGTATTTT
CASSPVSGGPGDTQYF
>TRBJ2-2|TRBV5-1|NA|NA
TGCGCCAGCAGCTTCCGGGACGGGAACACCGGGGAGCTGTTTTTT
CASSFRDGNTGELFF